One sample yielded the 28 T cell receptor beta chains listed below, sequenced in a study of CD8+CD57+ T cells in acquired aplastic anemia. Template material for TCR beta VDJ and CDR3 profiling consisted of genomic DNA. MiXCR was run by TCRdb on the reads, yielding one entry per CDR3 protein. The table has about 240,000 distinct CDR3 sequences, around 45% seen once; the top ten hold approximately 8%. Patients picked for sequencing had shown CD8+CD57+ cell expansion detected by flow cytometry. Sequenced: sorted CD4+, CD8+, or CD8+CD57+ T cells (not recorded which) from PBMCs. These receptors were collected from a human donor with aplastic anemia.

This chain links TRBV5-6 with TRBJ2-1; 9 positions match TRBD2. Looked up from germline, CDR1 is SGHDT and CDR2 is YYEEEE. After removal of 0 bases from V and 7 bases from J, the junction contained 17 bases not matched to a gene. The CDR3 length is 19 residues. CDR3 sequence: CASSLGYPSGIPLWNEQFF. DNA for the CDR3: TGTGCCAGCAGCTTGGGTTATCCTAGCGGGATTCCCCTCTGGAATGAGCAGTTCTTC. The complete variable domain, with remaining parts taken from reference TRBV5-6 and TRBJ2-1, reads DAGVTQSPTHLIKTRGQQVTLRCSPKSGHDTVSWYQQALGQGPQFIFQYYEEEERQRGNFPDRFSGHQFPNYSSELNVNALLLGDSALYLCASSLGYPSGIPLWNEQFFGPGTRLTVL.

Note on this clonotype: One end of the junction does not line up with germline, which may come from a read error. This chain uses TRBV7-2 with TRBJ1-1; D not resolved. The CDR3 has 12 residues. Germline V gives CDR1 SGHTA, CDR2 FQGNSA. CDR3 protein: CTNSLTFTEAFF. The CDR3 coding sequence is TGCACCAACAGCCTTACCTTCACTGAAGCTTTCTTT. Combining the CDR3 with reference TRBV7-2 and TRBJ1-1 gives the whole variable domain GAGVSQSPSNKVTEKGKDVELRCDPISGHTALYWYRQSLGQGLEFLIYFQGNSAPDKSGLPSDRFSAERTGGSVSTLTIQRTQQEDSAVYLCTNSLTFTEAFFGQGTRLTVV.

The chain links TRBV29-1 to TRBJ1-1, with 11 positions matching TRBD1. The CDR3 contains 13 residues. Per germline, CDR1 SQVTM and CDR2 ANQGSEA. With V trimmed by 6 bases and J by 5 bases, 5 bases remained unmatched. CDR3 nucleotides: TGCAGCGTAGGACAGGGGGCGCGAACTGAAGCTTTCTTT. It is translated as CSVGQGARTEAFF.

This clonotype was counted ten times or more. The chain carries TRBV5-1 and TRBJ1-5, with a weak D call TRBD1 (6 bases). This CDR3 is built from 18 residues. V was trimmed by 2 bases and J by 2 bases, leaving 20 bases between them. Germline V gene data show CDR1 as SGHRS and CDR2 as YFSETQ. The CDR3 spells CASSFTGTPFEGNQPQHF. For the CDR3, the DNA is TGCGCCAGCAGCTTTACCGGGACACCATTCGAAGGCAATCAGCCCCAGCATTTT. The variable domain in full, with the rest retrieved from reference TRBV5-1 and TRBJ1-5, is KAGVTQTPRYLIKTRGQQVTLSCSPISGHRSVSWYQQTPGQGLQFLFEYFSETQRNKGNFPGRFSGRQFSNSRSEMNVSTLELGDSALYLCASSFTGTPFEGNQPQHFGDGTRLSIL.

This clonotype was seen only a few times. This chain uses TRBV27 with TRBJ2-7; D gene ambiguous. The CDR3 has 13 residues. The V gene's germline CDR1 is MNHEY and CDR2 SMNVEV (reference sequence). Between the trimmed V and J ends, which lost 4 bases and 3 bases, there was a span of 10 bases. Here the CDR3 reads CASSSHLIYEQYF. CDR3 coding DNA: TGTGCCAGCAGTTCCCACTTGATCTACGAGCAGTACTTC.

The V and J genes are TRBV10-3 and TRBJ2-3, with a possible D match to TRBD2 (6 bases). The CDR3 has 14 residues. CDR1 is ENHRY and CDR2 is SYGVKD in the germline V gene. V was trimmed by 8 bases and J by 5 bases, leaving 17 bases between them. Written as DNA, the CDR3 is TGTGCCATCTCTTCCGCCGGGGGAGGAGATACGCAGTATTTT. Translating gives CAISSAGGGDTQYF.

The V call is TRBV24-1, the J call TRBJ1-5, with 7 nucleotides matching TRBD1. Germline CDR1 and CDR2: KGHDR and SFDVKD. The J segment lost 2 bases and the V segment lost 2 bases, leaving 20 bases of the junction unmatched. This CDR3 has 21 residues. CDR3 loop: CATSDYQQGQWDFPCNQPQHF. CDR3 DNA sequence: TGTGCCACCAGTGATTACCAACAGGGGCAATGGGATTTTCCCTGCAATCAGCCCCAGCATTTT.

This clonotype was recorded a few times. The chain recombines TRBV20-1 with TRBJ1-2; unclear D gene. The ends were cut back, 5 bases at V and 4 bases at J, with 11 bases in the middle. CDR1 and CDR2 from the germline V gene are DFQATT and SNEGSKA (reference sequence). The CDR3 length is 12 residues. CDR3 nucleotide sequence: TGCAGTGCTTTGAGGGATGCCTATGGCTACACCTTC. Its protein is CSALRDAYGYTF.

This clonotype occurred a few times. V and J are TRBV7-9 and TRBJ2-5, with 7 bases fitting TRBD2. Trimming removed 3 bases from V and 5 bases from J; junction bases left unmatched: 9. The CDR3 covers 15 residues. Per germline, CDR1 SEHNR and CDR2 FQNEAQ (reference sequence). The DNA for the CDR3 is TGTGCCAGCAGCTTTGCGGGGGTTGGAGGGGAGACCCAGTACTTC. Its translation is CASSFAGVGGETQYF.

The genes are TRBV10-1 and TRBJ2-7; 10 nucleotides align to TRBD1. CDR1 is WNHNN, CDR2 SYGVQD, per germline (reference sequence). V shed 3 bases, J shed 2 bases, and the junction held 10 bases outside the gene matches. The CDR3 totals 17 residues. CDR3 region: CASSDPDRGWVPYEQYF. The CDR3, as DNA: TGCGCCAGCAGTGATCCGGACAGGGGGTGGGTCCCCTACGAGCAGTACTTC.

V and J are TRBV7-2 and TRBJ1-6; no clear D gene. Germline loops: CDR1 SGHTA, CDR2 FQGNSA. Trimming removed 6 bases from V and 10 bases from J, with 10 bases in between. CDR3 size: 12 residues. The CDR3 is CASSTGLSPLHF. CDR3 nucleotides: TGTGCCAGCAGTACCGGGCTCTCACCCCTCCACTTT. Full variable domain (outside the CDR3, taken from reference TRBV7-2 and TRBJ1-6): GAGVSQSPSNKVTEKGKDVELRCDPISGHTALYWYRQSLGQGLEFLIYFQGNSAPDKSGLPSDRFSAERTGGSVSTLTIQRTQQEDSAVYLCASSTGLSPLHFGNGTRLTVT.

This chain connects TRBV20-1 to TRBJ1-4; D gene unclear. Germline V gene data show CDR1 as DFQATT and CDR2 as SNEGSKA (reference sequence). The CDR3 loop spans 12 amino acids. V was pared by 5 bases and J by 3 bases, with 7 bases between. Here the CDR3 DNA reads TGCAGTGCTCCCGGACCTAATGAAAAACTGTTTTTT. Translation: CSAPGPNEKLFF.

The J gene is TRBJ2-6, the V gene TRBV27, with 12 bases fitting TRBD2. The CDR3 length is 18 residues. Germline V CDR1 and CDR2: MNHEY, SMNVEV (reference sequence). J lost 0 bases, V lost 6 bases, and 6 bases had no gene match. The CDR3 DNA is TGTGCCAGCAGAGATAGGACTAGCGGGATCTCTGGGGCCAACGTCCTGACTTTC. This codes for CASRDRTSGISGANVLTF. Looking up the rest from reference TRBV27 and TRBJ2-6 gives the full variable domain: EAQVTQNPRYLITVTGKKLTVTCSQNMNHEYMSWYRQDPGLGLRQIYYSMNVEVTDKGDVPEGYKVSRKEKRNFPLILESPSPNQTSLYFCASRDRTSGISGANVLTFGAGSRLTVL.

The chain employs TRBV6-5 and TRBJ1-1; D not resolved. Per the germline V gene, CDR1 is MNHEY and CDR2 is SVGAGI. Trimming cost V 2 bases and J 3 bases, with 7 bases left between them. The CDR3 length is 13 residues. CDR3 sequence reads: CASSYSQDTEAFF. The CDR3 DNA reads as TGTGCCAGCAGTTACAGCCAGGACACTGAAGCTTTCTTT.

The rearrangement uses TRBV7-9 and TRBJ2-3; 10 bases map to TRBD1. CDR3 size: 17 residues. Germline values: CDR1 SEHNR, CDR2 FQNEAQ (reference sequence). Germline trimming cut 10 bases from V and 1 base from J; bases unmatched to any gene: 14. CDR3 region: CAIHRQGASGRTDTQYF. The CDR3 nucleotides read TGTGCCATCCATCGACAGGGGGCGTCTGGACGCACAGATACGCAGTATTTT.

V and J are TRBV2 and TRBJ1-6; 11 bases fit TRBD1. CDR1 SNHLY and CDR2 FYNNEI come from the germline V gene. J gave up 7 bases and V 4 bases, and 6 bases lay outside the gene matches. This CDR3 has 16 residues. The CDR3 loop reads CASSAGTGGNNSPLHF. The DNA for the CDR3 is TGTGCCAGCAGTGCCGGGACAGGGGGTAACAATTCACCCCTCCACTTT.

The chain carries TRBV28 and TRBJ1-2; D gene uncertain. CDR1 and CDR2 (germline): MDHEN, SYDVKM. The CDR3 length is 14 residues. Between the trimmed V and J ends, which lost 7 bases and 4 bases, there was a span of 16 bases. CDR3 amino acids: CASTITRGSYGYTF. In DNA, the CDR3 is TGTGCCAGCACAATCACGCGAGGATCCTATGGCTACACCTTC.

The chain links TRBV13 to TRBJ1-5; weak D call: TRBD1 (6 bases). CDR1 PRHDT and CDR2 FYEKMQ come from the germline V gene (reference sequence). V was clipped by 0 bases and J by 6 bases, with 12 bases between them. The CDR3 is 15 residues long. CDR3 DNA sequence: TGTGCCAGCAGCTTAGGTCGGGGGGGCGGTCAGCCCCAGCATTTT. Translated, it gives CASSLGRGGGQPQHF.

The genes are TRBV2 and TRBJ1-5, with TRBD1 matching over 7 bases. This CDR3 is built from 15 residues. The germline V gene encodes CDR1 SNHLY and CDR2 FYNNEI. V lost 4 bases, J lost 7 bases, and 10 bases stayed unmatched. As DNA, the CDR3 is TGTGCCAGCAGTGTTAGTACAGGGGCAAAGCAGCCCCAGCATTTT. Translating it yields CASSVSTGAKQPQHF.

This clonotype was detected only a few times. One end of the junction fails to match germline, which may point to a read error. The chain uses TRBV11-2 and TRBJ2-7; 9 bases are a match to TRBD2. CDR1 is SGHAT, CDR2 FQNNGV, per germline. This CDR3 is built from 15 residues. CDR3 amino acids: CASSSSGGISCEQYF. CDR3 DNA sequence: TGTGCCAGCAGCAGTAGCGGGGGTATTTCCTGCGAGCAGTACTTC.

The CDR3 region has the DNA TGCAGTGCTAGAGATCGTAGGGGGCGCATCAACGAGCAGTACTTC. It codes for CSARDRRGRINEQYF. The chain employs TRBV20-1 and TRBJ2-7, with 7 bases identical to TRBD1. Trimming removed 0 bases from V and 5 bases from J; junction bases left unmatched: 10. This CDR3 has 15 amino acids. Looked up from germline, CDR1 is DFQATT and CDR2 is SNEGSKA (reference sequence).

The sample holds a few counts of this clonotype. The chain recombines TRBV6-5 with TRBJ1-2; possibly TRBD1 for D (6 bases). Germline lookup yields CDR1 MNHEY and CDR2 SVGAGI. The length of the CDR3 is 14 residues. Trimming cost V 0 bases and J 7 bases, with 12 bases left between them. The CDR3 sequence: CASSYSMGAFGYTF. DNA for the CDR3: TGTGCCAGCAGTTACTCGATGGGGGCCTTTGGCTACACCTTC.

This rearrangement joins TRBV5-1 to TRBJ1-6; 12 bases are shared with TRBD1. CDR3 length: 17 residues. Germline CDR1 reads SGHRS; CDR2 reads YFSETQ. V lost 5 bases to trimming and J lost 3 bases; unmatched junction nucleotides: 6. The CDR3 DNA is TGCGCCAGCAGTCTGGGACAGGGGGCGATCTATAATTCACCCCTCCACTTT. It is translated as CASSLGQGAIYNSPLHF.

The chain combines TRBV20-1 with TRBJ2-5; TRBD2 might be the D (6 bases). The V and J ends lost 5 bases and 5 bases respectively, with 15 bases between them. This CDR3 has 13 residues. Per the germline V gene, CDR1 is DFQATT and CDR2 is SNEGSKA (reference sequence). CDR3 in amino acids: CSAQAGFGETQYF. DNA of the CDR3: TGCAGTGCTCAGGCGGGGTTTGGCGAGACCCAGTACTTC.

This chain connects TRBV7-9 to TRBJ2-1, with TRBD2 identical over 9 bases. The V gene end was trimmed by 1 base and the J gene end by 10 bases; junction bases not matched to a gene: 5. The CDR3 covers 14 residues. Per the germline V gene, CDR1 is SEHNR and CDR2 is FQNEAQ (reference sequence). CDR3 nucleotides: TGTGCCAGCAGCTTAGTGCTAGCGGGACCGGAGCAGTTCTTC. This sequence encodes CASSLVLAGPEQFF.

The CDR3 sequence: CASSRDYGYTF. In nucleotides, the CDR3 is TGTGCCAGCAGCCGGGACTATGGCTACACCTTC. This chain connects TRBV5-4 to TRBJ1-2, with unresolved D. V gave up 4 bases and J gave up 3 bases, with 4 bases separating them. Germline V gives CDR1 SGHNT, CDR2 YYREEE (reference sequence). The CDR3 length is 11 residues.

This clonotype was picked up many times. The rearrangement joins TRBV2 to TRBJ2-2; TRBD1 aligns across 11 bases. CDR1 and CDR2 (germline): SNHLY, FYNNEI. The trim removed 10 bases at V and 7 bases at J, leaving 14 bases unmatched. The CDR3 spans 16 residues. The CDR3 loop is CATRVGTGGRVGELFF. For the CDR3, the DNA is TGTGCCACCCGGGTGGGGACAGGGGGACGGGTCGGGGAGCTGTTTTTT.

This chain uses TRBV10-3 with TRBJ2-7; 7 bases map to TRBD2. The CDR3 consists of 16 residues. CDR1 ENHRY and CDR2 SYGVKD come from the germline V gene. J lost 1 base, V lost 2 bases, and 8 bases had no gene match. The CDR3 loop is CAISEIAGPGSYEQYF. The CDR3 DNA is TGTGCCATCAGTGAGATAGCGGGCCCGGGGTCCTACGAGCAGTACTTC.